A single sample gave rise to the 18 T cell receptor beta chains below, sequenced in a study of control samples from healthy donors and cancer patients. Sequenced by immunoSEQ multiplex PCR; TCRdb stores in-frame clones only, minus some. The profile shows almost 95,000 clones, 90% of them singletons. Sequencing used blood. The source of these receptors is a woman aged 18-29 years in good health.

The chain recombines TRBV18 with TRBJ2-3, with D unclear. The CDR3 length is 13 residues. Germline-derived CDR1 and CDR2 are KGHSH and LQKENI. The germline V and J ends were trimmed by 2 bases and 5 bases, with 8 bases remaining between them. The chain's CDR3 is CASSPGNGDTQYF. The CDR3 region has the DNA TGTGCCAGCTCACCAGGGAATGGAGATACGCAGTATTTT. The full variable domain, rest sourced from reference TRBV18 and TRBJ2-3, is NAGVMQNPRHLVRRRGQEARLRCSPMKGHSHVYWYRQLPEEGLKFMVYLQKENIIDESGMPKERFSAEFPKEGPSILRIQQVVRGDSAAYFCASSPGNGDTQYFGPGTRLTVL.

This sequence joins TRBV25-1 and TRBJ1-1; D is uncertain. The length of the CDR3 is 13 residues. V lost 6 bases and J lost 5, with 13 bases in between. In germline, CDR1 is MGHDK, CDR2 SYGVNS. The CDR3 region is CASRSYWKTEAFF. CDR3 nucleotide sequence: TGTGCCAGCAGAAGCTATTGGAAGACTGAAGCTTTCTTT. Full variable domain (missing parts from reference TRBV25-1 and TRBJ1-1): EADIYQTPRYLVIGTGKKITLECSQTMGHDKMYWYQQDPGMELHLIHYSYGVNSTEKGDLSSESTVSRIRTEHFPLTLESARPSHTSQYLCASRSYWKTEAFFGQGTRLTVV.

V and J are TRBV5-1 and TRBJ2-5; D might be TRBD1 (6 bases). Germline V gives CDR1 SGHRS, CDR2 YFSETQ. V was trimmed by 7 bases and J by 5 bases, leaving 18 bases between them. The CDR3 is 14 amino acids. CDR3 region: CASRRASQGETQYF. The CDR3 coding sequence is TGCGCCAGCCGCCGAGCCTCGCAGGGGGAGACCCAGTACTTC.

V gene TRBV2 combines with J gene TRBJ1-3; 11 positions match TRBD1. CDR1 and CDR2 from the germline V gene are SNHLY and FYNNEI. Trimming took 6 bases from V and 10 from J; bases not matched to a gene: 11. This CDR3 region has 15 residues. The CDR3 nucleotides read TGTGCCAGCAGCGGCACCGGGACAGGGGGAACGACCATATATTTT. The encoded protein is CASSGTGTGGTTIYF. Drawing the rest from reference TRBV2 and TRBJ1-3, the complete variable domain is EPEVTQTPSHQVTQMGQEVILRCVPISNHLYFYWYRQILGQKVEFLVSFYNNEISEKSEIFDDQFSVERPDGSNFTLKIRSTKLEDSAMYFCASSGTGTGGTTIYFGEGSWLTVV.

The CDR3 spells CASSFPRGGADTQYF. The CDR3 bases are TGTGCCAGCAGTTTTCCCCGGGGGGGTGCAGATACGCAGTATTTT. The rearrangement uses TRBV27 and TRBJ2-3, with 8 bases lining up with TRBD2. Germline V gene data show CDR1 as MNHEY and CDR2 as SMNVEV (reference sequence). After removal of 3 bases from V and 4 bases from J, the junction contained 6 bases not matched to a gene. This CDR3 spans 15 amino acids.

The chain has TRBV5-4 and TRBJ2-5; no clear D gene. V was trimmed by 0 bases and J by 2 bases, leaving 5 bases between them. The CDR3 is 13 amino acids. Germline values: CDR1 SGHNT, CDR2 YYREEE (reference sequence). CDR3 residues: CASSLELQETQYF. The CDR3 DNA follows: TGTGCCAGCAGCTTGGAACTTCAAGAGACCCAGTACTTC. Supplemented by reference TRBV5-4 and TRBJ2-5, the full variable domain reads ETGVTQSPTHLIKTRGQQVTLRCSSQSGHNTVSWYQQALGQGPQFIFQYYREEENGRGNFPPRFSGLQFPNYSSELNVNALELDDSALYLCASSLELQETQYFGPGTRLLVL.

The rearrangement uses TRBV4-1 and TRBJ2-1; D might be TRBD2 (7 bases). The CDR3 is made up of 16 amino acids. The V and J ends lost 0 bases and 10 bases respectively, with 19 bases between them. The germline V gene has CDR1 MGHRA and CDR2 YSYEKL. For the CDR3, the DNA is TGCGCCAGCAGCCAAGAGGGGGGGGGCCACGGTGACGAGCAGTTCTTC. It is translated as CASSQEGGGHGDEQFF.

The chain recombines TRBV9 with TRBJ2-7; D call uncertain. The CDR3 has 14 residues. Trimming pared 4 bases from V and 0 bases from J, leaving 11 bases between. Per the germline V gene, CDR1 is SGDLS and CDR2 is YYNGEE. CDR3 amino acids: CASSPRWDSYEQYF. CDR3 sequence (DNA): TGTGCCAGCAGCCCCCGATGGGACTCCTACGAGCAGTACTTC.

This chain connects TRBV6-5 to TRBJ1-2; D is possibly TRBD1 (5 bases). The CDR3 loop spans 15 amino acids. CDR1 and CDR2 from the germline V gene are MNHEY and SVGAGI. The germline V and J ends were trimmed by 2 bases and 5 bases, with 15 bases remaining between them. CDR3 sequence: CASSYNQGVSYGYTF. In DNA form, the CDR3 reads TGTGCCAGCAGTTACAATCAGGGAGTATCGTATGGCTACACCTTC.

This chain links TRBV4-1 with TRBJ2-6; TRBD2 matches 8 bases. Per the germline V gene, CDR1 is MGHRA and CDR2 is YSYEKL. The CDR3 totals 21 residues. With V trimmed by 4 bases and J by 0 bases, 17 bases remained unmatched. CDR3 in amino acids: CASSPYVLAGSTDSGANVLTF. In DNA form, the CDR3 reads TGCGCCAGCAGCCCCTACGTGCTAGCGGGCTCCACCGACTCTGGGGCCAACGTCCTGACTTTC.

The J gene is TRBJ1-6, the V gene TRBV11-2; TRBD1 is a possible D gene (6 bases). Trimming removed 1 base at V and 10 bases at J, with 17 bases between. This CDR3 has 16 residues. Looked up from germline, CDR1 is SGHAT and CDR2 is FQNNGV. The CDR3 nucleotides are TGTGCCAGCAGCTTAGTTCGGGGGGCGCGGGGCTCACCCCTCCACTTT. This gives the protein CASSLVRGARGSPLHF.

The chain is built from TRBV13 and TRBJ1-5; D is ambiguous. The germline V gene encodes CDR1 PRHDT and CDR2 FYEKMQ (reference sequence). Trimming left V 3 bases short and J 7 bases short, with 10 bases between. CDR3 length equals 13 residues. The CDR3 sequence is CASSFGGNQPQHF. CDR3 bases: TGTGCCAGCAGCTTTGGAGGGAACCAGCCCCAGCATTTT.

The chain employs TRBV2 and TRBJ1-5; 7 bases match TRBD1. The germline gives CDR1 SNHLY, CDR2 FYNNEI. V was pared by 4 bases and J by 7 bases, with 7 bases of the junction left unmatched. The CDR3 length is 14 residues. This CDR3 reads CASSGGQPRQPQHF. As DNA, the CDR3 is TGTGCCAGCAGTGGGGGACAGCCGCGACAGCCCCAGCATTTT.

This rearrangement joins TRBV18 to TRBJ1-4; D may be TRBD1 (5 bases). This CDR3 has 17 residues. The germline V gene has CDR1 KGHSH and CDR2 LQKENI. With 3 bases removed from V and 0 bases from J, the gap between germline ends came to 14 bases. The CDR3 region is CASSPLTVKATNEKLFF. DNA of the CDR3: TGTGCCAGCTCACCGTTGACAGTTAAAGCAACTAATGAAAAACTGTTTTTT.

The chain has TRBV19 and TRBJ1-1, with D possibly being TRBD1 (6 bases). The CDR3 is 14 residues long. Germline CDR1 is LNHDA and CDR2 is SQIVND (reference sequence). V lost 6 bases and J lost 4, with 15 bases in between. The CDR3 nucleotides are TGTGCCAGTAGAAACACAGGAGGGGGCACTGAAGCTTTCTTT. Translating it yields CASRNTGGGTEAFF. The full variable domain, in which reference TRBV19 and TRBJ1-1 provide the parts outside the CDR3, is DGGITQSPKYLFRKEGQNVTLSCEQNLNHDAMYWYRQDPGQGLRLIYYSQIVNDFQKGDIAEGYSVSREKKESFPLTVTSAQKNPTAFYLCASRNTGGGTEAFFGQGTRLTVV.

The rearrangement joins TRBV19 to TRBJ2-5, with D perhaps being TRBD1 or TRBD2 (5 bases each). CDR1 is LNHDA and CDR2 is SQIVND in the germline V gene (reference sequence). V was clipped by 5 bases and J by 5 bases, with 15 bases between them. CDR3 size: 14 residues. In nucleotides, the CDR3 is TGTGCCAGTAGTCGGGGCCGCGAGGGGGAGACCCAGTACTTC. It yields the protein CASSRGREGETQYF.

The CDR3 protein is CASSQEGQGAGGYTF. The CDR3 region has the DNA TGTGCCAGCAGCCAAGAGGGACAGGGGGCTGGAGGCTACACCTTC. The chain employs TRBV3-1 (or the pseudogene TRBV3-2) and TRBJ1-2, with 12 bases that match TRBD1. The CDR3 is 15 amino acids. The germline V gene has CDR1 LGHDT and CDR2 YNNKEL (reference sequence). V lost 0 bases and J lost 8; bases outside the gene matches: 4.

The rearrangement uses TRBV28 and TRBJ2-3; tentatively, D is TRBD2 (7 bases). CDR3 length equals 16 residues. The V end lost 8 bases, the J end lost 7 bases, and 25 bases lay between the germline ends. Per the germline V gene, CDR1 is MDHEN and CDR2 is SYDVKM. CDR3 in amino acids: CASLQTGGQLANTQYF. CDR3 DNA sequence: TGTGCCAGCCTACAGACCGGGGGGCAGCTTGCTAATACGCAGTATTTT.